The 17 T cell receptor beta chains given below trace back to one sample, sequenced in a study of spatial heterogeneity in lung cancer. Time point described: sample taken at primary tumor resection. Without sorting, whole RNA was sequenced from tumor, nontumor lung or frozen PBMC. TCRdb re-derived calls from the 5' RACE reads in MiXCR, one entry per CDR3 protein. Counted here are more than 30,000 distinct CDR3 sequences, 4.5% to 6% occurring once; the ten biggest clones make up more than 9%. Sequencing used PBMCs, obtained at surgery. Receptor source: a male donor with early-stage non-small cell lung cancer.

This clonotype was counted between two and nine times. The chain recombines TRBV6-5 with TRBJ1-3, with D possibly TRBD1 on 5 matching bases. The CDR3 has 15 amino acids. The germline gives CDR1 MNHEY, CDR2 SVGAGI. The V end was cut by 6 bases, the J end by 5 bases, with 17 bases between. CDR3 amino acids: CASSPQWTKRNTIYF. The CDR3 bases are TGTGCCAGCAGCCCTCAATGGACAAAGAGAAACACCATATATTTT.

This clonotype occurred many times. The chain couples TRBV10-1 to TRBJ2-5; D is possibly TRBD2 (6 bases). Trimming stripped 2 bases from V and 4 bases from J, with 17 bases between. The CDR3 loop spans 16 amino acids. CDR1 and CDR2 from the germline V gene are WNHNN and SYGVQD (reference sequence). This CDR3 is CASSEKGSVEGETQYF. CDR3 DNA: TGCGCCAGCAGTGAGAAGGGTTCTGTGGAGGGAGAGACCCAGTACTTC.

This chain connects TRBV5-1 to TRBJ2-3, with 7 bases fitting TRBD1. V shed 3 bases, J shed 4 bases, and the junction held 8 bases outside the gene matches. The V gene's germline CDR1 is SGHRS and CDR2 YFSETQ. The length of the CDR3 is 15 residues. CDR3 protein: CASSWTGSSSDTQYF. CDR3 nucleotides: TGCGCCAGCAGCTGGACAGGCTCGAGTTCAGATACGCAGTATTTT.

This clonotype showed up many times. V is TRBV20-1 and J is TRBJ2-1, with D possibly matching TRBD1 (6 bases). Trimming left V 4 bases short and J 6 bases short, with 7 bases between. CDR1 is DFQATT, CDR2 SNEGSKA, per germline (reference sequence). CDR3 length: 11 residues. Here the CDR3 reads CSAIQGNEQFF. Written as DNA, the CDR3 is TGCAGTGCTATACAGGGCAATGAGCAGTTCTTC.

This clonotype was found many times. This chain joins TRBV10-3 and TRBJ2-5, with TRBD2 matching 11 bases. The V segment lost 5 bases and the J segment 1 base; nucleotides outside the gene matches: 3. The CDR3 is 15 amino acids. Germline assignment: CDR1 ENHRY and CDR2 SYGVKD. The CDR3 DNA reads TGTGCCATCAGTCGGACTAGCGGGTCCCAAGAGACCCAGTACTTC. Its protein product is CAISRTSGSQETQYF.

This clonotype showed up just a few times. This chain uses TRBV30 with TRBJ1-5; D is possibly TRBD1 (6 bases). Germline assignment: CDR1 GTSNPN and CDR2 SVGIG (reference sequence). The ends were cut back, 4 bases at V and 3 bases at J, with 13 bases in the middle. The CDR3 loop spans 14 amino acids. DNA for the CDR3: TGTGCCTGGAACACGGGACATTTCAATCAGCCCCAGCATTTT. As protein: CAWNTGHFNQPQHF.

The table lists this clonotype with many counts. This rearrangement joins TRBV30 to TRBJ1-4; D remains ambiguous. The germline V gene encodes CDR1 GTSNPN and CDR2 SVGIG (reference sequence). CDR3 length: 14 amino acids. Trimming pared 2 bases from V and 0 bases from J, leaving 7 bases between. CDR3 sequence: CAWSTQSTNEKLFF. The CDR3 DNA sequence: TGTGCCTGGAGTACGCAATCAACTAATGAAAAACTGTTTTTT.

This clonotype was recorded many times. This chain's CDR3 is CASSYSGDFTGELFF. The CDR3 DNA follows: TGTGCCAGCAGTTATAGCGGGGACTTCACCGGGGAGCTGTTTTTT. The V gene is TRBV6-2 or TRBV6-3, the J gene TRBJ2-2; 8 bases agree with TRBD2. Germline lookup yields CDR1 MNHEY and CDR2 SVGEGT. The CDR3 length is 15 residues. The ends lost 3 bases at V and 4 bases at J; junction bases unmatched: 4.

This rearrangement joins TRBV6-6 to TRBJ2-7, with 10 bases matching TRBD1. The CDR3 spans 18 residues. Losses at the gene ends were 5 bases for V and 6 bases for J; bases not matched to a gene: 19. Germline CDR1 reads MNHNY; CDR2 reads SVGAGI (reference sequence). The CDR3 DNA is TGTGCCAGCAGTCACTACCGATCCCCGGGACAGGGGTCTCGCGAGCAGTACTTC. Encoded protein: CASSHYRSPGQGSREQYF.

This clonotype was recorded at least ten times. The gene calls are TRBV20-1 and TRBJ1-4, with D tentatively TRBD1 (6 bases). CDR3 length equals 13 residues. CDR1 and CDR2 from the germline V gene are DFQATT and SNEGSKA (reference sequence). CDR3 sequence: CRVGGRSNEKLFF. The CDR3 DNA reads as TGCAGGGTAGGGGGACGGTCTAATGAAAAACTGTTTTTT.

This clonotype was detected ten times or more. This chain links TRBV7-2 with TRBJ2-5; D gene unclear. CDR1 and CDR2 from the germline V gene are SGHTA and FQGNSA. The germline V and J ends were trimmed by 3 bases and 2 bases, with 10 bases remaining between them. CDR3 length equals 14 residues. CDR3 residues: CASSFQAIQETQYF. CDR3 coding DNA: TGTGCCAGCAGCTTTCAGGCGATTCAAGAGACCCAGTACTTC. Using reference TRBV7-2 and TRBJ2-5 for the parts outside the CDR3, the full variable domain is GAGVSQSPSNKVTEKGKDVELRCDPISGHTALYWYRQSLGQGLEFLIYFQGNSAPDKSGLPSDRFSAERTGGSVSTLTIQRTQQEDSAVYLCASSFQAIQETQYFGPGTRLLVL.

This clonotype was observed many times. The chain carries TRBV7-6 and TRBJ1-6, with 12 bases lining up with TRBD1. The CDR3 covers 17 residues. Germline lookup yields CDR1 SGHVS and CDR2 FNYEAQ. V was pared by 5 bases and J by 9 bases, with 11 bases of the junction left unmatched. Here the CDR3 reads CASSKAPGQGASSPLHF. The CDR3 region has the DNA TGTGCCAGCAGCAAAGCTCCGGGACAGGGGGCGAGTTCACCCCTCCACTTT.

The sample holds many counts of this clonotype. The rearrangement joins TRBV5-1 to TRBJ2-5; no clear D gene. The CDR3 covers 13 residues. Trimming left V 1 base short and J 5 bases short, with 9 bases between. Germline loops: CDR1 SGHRS, CDR2 YFSETQ. The CDR3 spells CASSLPPQETQYF. CDR3 sequence (DNA): TGCGCCAGCAGCTTGCCCCCGCAGGAGACCCAGTACTTC.

This clonotype was seen many times. V gene TRBV21-1 combines with J gene TRBJ1-1. TRBV21-1 is flagged as a pseudogene. This CDR3 is built from 12 residues. The CDR3 DNA is TGTGCCAGCTTCCGGCCGAACACTGAAGCTTTCTTT. Encoded protein: CASFRPNTEAFF.

The J gene is TRBJ2-2, the V gene TRBV5-6; tentatively, D is TRBD1 (6 bases). This CDR3 is built from 15 residues. CDR1 and CDR2 from the germline V gene are SGHDT and YYEEEE. The germline V and J ends were trimmed by 0 bases and 1 base, with 7 bases remaining between them. CDR3 DNA: TGTGCCAGCAGCTTGGGACAGGAGAACACCGGGGAGCTGTTTTTT. Protein: CASSLGQENTGELFF.

This clonotype was seen many times. This chain uses TRBV6-5 with TRBJ1-2; tentatively, D is TRBD1 (5 bases). There are 17 residues in the CDR3. Germline V gene data show CDR1 as MNHEY and CDR2 as SVGAGI. V shed 2 bases and J shed 5 bases, with 21 bases lying between them. CDR3 coding DNA: TGTGCCAGCAGTTACCGCCCTCTTAGGGGAAACGTATATGGCTACACCTTC. The encoded protein is CASSYRPLRGNVYGYTF.

This clonotype was counted at least ten times. The gene calls are TRBV12-3 or TRBV12-4 and TRBJ1-6; 8 bases fit TRBD1. This CDR3 is built from 13 residues. V gave up 3 bases and J gave up 11 bases; unmatched junction bases: 3. CDR3 in amino acids: CASSLGQATPLHF. In nucleotides, the CDR3 is TGTGCCAGCAGTTTGGGACAGGCGACACCCCTCCACTTT.